The next 18 T cell receptor beta chains were all read from a single sample in a study of human T cells and chemical hapten exposure. TCRdb analysed the RACE reads with MiXCR anew, one entry per CDR3 protein. The sample lists over 300,000 distinct CDR3 sequences, 4.5% to 5.5% occurring once. Time point described: pre-sensitization, week 0. The treatment was: therapeutic diphenylcyclopropenone sensitization with weekly scalp DPC. Here the sequenced sample was whole blood, taken in connection with sensitization to the hapten diphenylcyclopropenone (DPC). The origin of the receptors is a woman aged 45 to 65 with alopecia areata. Some clones in this sample may be carry-over from other donors' samples.

This clonotype was observed a few times. The chain couples TRBV12-3 or TRBV12-4 to TRBJ1-1, with 7 bases that match TRBD1. The CDR3 sequence is 14 residues long. The J segment lost 2 bases and the V segment lost 6 bases, leaving 6 bases of the junction unmatched. The DNA for the CDR3 is TGTGCCAGCAGGTGGGGGGACAGTAACACTGAAGCTTTCTTT. Translating gives CASRWGDSNTEAFF.

This clonotype was seen repeatedly, ten times or more. The rearrangement links TRBV25-1 to TRBJ2-7; D remains unclear. The CDR3 extends over 13 amino acids. The germline V gene encodes CDR1 MGHDK and CDR2 SYGVNS. V was shortened by 2 bases and J by 0 bases, with 5 bases between the two germline ends. This CDR3 is CASSEVSSYEQYF. The DNA of the CDR3 is TGTGCCAGCAGTGAAGTGAGCTCCTACGAGCAGTACTTC.

This chain uses TRBV12-3 or TRBV12-4 with TRBJ1-1, with a tentative D call TRBD1 (6 bases). The CDR3 is 14 amino acids. Between the trimmed V and J ends, which lost 3 bases and 8 bases, there was a span of 16 bases. The CDR3: CASSLSGTTSEAFF. The CDR3 DNA reads as TGTGCCAGCAGTTTGTCCGGGACAACTTCCGAAGCTTTCTTT.

The rearrangement links TRBV30 to TRBJ1-5, with D perhaps matching TRBD1 (6 bases). The CDR3 contains 13 residues. V shed 2 bases and J shed 4 bases, with 9 bases lying between them. The germline gives CDR1 GTSNPN, CDR2 SVGIG (reference sequence). CDR3 coding DNA: TGTGCCTGGAGTCCGGGGGCGAATCAGCCCCAGCATTTT. This translates into CAWSPGANQPQHF.

This clonotype was found a few times. The genes are TRBV29-1 and TRBJ1-5, with TRBD1 matching 7 bases. V lost 4 bases to trimming and J lost 13 bases; unmatched junction nucleotides: 7. Per germline, CDR1 SQVTM and CDR2 ANQGSEA. CDR3 size: 11 residues. Here the CDR3 DNA reads TGCAGCGTTGGGGTTCCGGGACAGCAGCATTTT. Translated: CSVGVPGQQHF.

With regard to this clonotype: The conserved phenylalanine or tryptophan normally closing the CDR3 is absent here, so this likely arose from a read error. The genes are TRBV29-1 and TRBJ2-7; 7 bases fit TRBD2. This CDR3 spans 13 amino acids. V lost 6 bases and J lost 0; bases outside the gene matches: 5. CDR1 and CDR2 from the germline V gene are SQVTM and ANQGSEA. CDR3 DNA: TGCAGCGTCAGCGGGACTACCTCCTACGAGCAGTACCTC. Amino acid sequence: CSVSGTTSYEQYL.

This clonotype was detected once. The chain carries TRBV4-3 and TRBJ2-3; a weak D match, TRBD2 (5 bases). Germline assignment: CDR1 LGHNA and CDR2 YSLEER. This CDR3 spans 15 amino acids. Between the trimmed V and J ends, which lost 0 bases and 5 bases, there was a span of 12 bases. CDR3 protein: CASSQELYAGDTQYF. In DNA, the CDR3 is TGCGCCAGCAGCCAAGAACTCTACGCGGGAGATACGCAGTATTTT.

This clonotype was picked up many times. The J gene is TRBJ2-4, the V gene TRBV15; 10 positions agree with TRBD1. V trimming: 0 bases; J trimming: 4 bases; junction bases outside the gene matches: 6. CDR1 LNHNV and CDR2 YYDKDF come from the germline V gene (reference sequence). The CDR3 totals 17 residues. The CDR3 sequence: CATSRDWGTGEKNIQYF. The CDR3 nucleotides read TGTGCCACCAGCAGAGATTGGGGGACAGGGGAAAAAAACATTCAGTACTTC.

This clonotype was detected ten times or more. This rearrangement joins TRBV5-1 to TRBJ2-5; 12 positions match TRBD2. The V segment lost 2 bases and the J segment 0 bases; nucleotides outside the gene matches: 2. The length of the CDR3 is 16 residues. CDR1 is SGHRS, CDR2 YFSETQ, per germline. CDR3 sequence: CASSLLAGGNQETQYF. In DNA, the CDR3 is TGCGCCAGCAGCTTACTAGCGGGGGGAAACCAAGAGACCCAGTACTTC.

This clonotype was seen many times. The rearrangement links TRBV5-1 to TRBJ2-3, with 8 bases matching TRBD2. J was trimmed by 6 bases and V by 4 bases; bases with no gene match: 7. Germline-derived CDR1 and CDR2 are SGHRS and YFSETQ. CDR3 size: 14 residues. The DNA for the CDR3 is TGCGCCAGCAGCACCGGGACTAGTCAGGATACGCAGTATTTT. Translation gives CASSTGTSQDTQYF.

This clonotype was counted only a few times. The chain uses TRBV5-6 and TRBJ2-2; a possible D gene is TRBD1 (5 bases). Germline CDR1 is SGHDT and CDR2 is YYEEEE. The V gene lost 0 bases and the J gene lost 3 bases, with 12 bases spanning the gap. The CDR3 is 16 residues long. The CDR3 DNA is TGTGCCAGCAGCTTGGTTCGACAGATCGACACCGGGGAGCTGTTTTTT. It encodes CASSLVRQIDTGELFF. Together with reference TRBV5-6 and TRBJ2-2, the CDR3 gives the full variable domain: DAGVTQSPTHLIKTRGQQVTLRCSPKSGHDTVSWYQQALGQGPQFIFQYYEEEERQRGNFPDRFSGHQFPNYSSELNVNALLLGDSALYLCASSLVRQIDTGELFFGEGSRLTVL.

The chain recombines TRBV5-1 with TRBJ2-7, with D perhaps TRBD2 (5 bases). The length of the CDR3 is 15 residues. Germline values: CDR1 SGHRS, CDR2 YFSETQ. V shed 4 bases and J shed 7 bases, with 21 bases lying between them. CDR3 in amino acids: CASSPEVVRRSEQYF. CDR3 nucleotides: TGCGCCAGCAGCCCGGAGGTAGTACGAAGAAGTGAGCAGTACTTC.

This clonotype has at least ten counts. The chain joins TRBV5-1 to TRBJ2-5; TRBD2 matches at 15 bases. The CDR3 totals 16 residues. V lost 4 bases and J lost 4; bases outside the gene matches: 5. CDR1 and CDR2 (germline): SGHRS, YFSETQ. The CDR3 loop is CASSRTSGGAGETQYF. CDR3 sequence (DNA): TGCGCCAGCAGCCGGACTAGCGGGGGGGCCGGAGAGACCCAGTACTTC.

This chain joins TRBV4-1 and TRBJ2-7; D ambiguous. The CDR3 has 12 amino acids. Per germline, CDR1 MGHRA and CDR2 YSYEKL. V was shortened by 2 bases and J by 8 bases, with 10 bases between the two germline ends. The CDR3 here is CASSQPLGQQYF. The DNA of the CDR3 is TGCGCCAGCAGCCAACCTCTCGGGCAGCAGTACTTC.

A few counts support this clonotype. This rearrangement joins TRBV25-1 to TRBJ1-2; tentatively, D is TRBD1 (6 bases). In germline, CDR1 is MGHDK, CDR2 SYGVNS. This CDR3 has 13 residues. The V end lost 8 bases, the J end lost 7 bases, and 17 bases lay between the germline ends. In nucleotides, the CDR3 is TGTGCCAGCGCGGGGGGCCTCACGCCTGGCTACACCTTC. Amino acid sequence: CASAGGLTPGYTF.

This clonotype was seen a few times. The chain links TRBV6-5 to TRBJ1-1; 7 bases fit TRBD1. With V trimmed by 6 bases and J by 0 bases, 7 bases remained unmatched. CDR1 and CDR2 (germline): MNHEY, SVGAGI. The CDR3 length is 15 residues. For the CDR3, the DNA is TGTGCCAGCAGCCAACAGACAGGGTTGAACACTGAAGCTTTCTTT. It translates to CASSQQTGLNTEAFF.

The sample holds a few counts of this clonotype. The chain employs TRBV12-3 or TRBV12-4 and TRBJ1-4; D perhaps matches TRBD1 (5 bases). The germline V and J ends were trimmed by 5 bases and 7 bases, with 17 bases remaining between them. The CDR3 length is 15 residues. CDR3 nucleotide sequence: TGTGCCAGCAGTGAGCCAGGGATTTTGGGTGAAAAACTGTTTTTT. Translated, it gives CASSEPGILGEKLFF.

This clonotype was recorded many times. V is TRBV29-1 and J is TRBJ2-2; D possibly uses TRBD1 or TRBD2 (5 bases each). Germline V gives CDR1 SQVTM, CDR2 ANQGSEA. The ends were cut back, 4 bases at V and 3 bases at J, with 9 bases in the middle. This CDR3 spans 13 amino acids. CDR3 DNA: TGCAGCGTTGGGGGGTCAGACACCGGGGAGCTGTTTTTT. Residues: CSVGGSDTGELFF.